This T cell receptor (beta chain) is from a study of T cells in tuberculosis. As regards this clone: Its antigen is undetermined.

Germline CDR1 reads SNHLY; CDR2 reads FYNNEI. Unmatched junction bases numbered 6, after V lost 5 bases and J lost 7 bases. The CDR3 runs 15 residues. Study results and caveats: GMM-specific TCRs were nearer to active tuberculosis alpha repertoires, suggesting expansion.

Time point specified: new active TB diagnosis, blood taken before or within 7 days of starting treatment. The table came from immunoSEQ multiplex PCR; TCRdb's copy has only in-frame clones and leaves some out. The repertoire holds over 25,000 clones, with under 95% as singletons. Material: PBMCs, obtained at tuberculosis diagnosis. The receptor was derived from an adult with tuberculosis. Some clones in this sample may be carry-over from other donors' samples. The chain couples TRBV2 to TRBJ1-6, with 9 bases that match TRBD1. The CDR3 DNA reads TGTGCCAGCAGTTGGGGACAGGGACCCAATTCACCCCTCCACTTT. This encodes CASSWGQGPNSPLHF.